Shown below are 2 T cell receptor beta chains from a single sample sequenced in a study of Ad26.COV2.S vaccination and SARS-CoV-2 variants. The protocol was immunoSEQ multiplex PCR, while the TCRdb copy is restricted to in-frame clones and leaves out a portion. The data contain about 430,000 clones, about nine tenths of them singletons. The treatment denotes: roughly 19 received Ad26.COV2.S at low or high dose, single or two shots; 5 received placebo; per-sample allocation not given. Material that was analyzed had been drawn on day 63 after the first vaccine or placebo injection. Sequencing was performed on peripheral blood, taken in a trial of Ad26.COV2.S vaccine versus placebo. Receptors were obtained from a person between 18 and 65 years old who received the Ad26.COV2.S COVID-19 vaccine or a placebo.

The chain carries TRBV30 and TRBJ1-5; D is uncertain. The CDR3 has 17 amino acids. The germline V gene encodes CDR1 GTSNPN and CDR2 SVGIG (reference sequence). Between the trimmed V and J ends, which lost 5 bases and 4 bases, there was a span of 24 bases. CDR3 coding DNA: TGTGCCTGGTCCAAAGGGCGTAATCCGAGGGAGAATCAGCCCCAGCATTTT. The encoded protein is CAWSKGRNPRENQPQHF. The whole variable domain, remainder taken from reference TRBV30 and TRBJ1-5, is SQTIHQWPATLVQPVGSPLSLECTVEGTSNPNLYWYRQAAGRGLQLLFYSVGIGQISSEVPQNLSASRPQDRQFILSSKKLLLSDSGFYLCAWSKGRNPRENQPQHFGDGTRLSIL.

The rearrangement joins TRBV7-2 to TRBJ1-1; D is unresolved. The CDR3 has 14 residues. V shed 1 base and J shed 0 bases, with 6 bases lying between them. CDR1 is SGHTA, CDR2 FQGNSA, per germline. The CDR3 protein is CASSLVLLNTEAFF. CDR3 coding DNA: TGTGCCAGCAGCTTAGTTCTGCTGAACACTGAAGCTTTCTTT.